The sequence of this T cell receptor beta chain was determined in a study of blood T cell repertoires in COVID-19. Study-wide context: Some COVID-19 samples were acute and others convalescent; all came from the United States, Italy and Spain. Sources were T cells, B-cell-depleted T cells, or PBMCs; the material itself was cDNA or gDNA.

The count of this clone is one. Sequencing used immunoSEQ multiplex PCR; TCRdb keeps in-frame clones, though not all of them. The data show roughly 200,000 clones, approximately 89% seen once. J lost 2 bases, V lost 3 bases, and 6 bases had no gene match. Germline V gene data show CDR1 as MNHEY and CDR2 as SMNVEV (reference sequence). The CDR3 is 15 residues long. Cohort placement rested on clinical history that participants reported themselves. Recovered participants had two consecutive negative NP/OP PCR tests, healthcare professional clearance, or symptom resolution. V gene TRBV27 combines with J gene TRBJ2-7; TRBD2 aligns across 8 bases. This clonotype was obtained from a man in his forties who had recovered from COVID-19. The sample was PBMCs or T cells enriched from blood (not recorded which). The chain's CDR3 is CASSFRGGVAYEQYF. In DNA form, the CDR3 reads TGTGCCAGCAGTTTTCGGGGGGGGGTCGCCTACGAGCAGTACTTC.